Shown below are 15 T cell receptor beta chains from a single sample sequenced in a study of control samples from healthy donors and cancer patients. Method: immunoSEQ multiplex PCR; TCRdb's copy keeps in-frame clones and lacks some. This sample has under 100,000 clones, with about 87% found just once. The sequenced material came from blood. Receptors were obtained from a woman in her 70s in good health.

This clone has ten or more counts. The rearrangement uses TRBV28 and TRBJ2-6, with unresolved D. The CDR3 covers 15 residues. Trimming removed 3 bases at V and 2 bases at J, with 8 bases between. Germline V gives CDR1 MDHEN, CDR2 SYDVKM. The CDR3: CASSFVNAGANVLTF. CDR3 coding DNA: TGTGCCAGCAGTTTTGTCAACGCTGGGGCCAACGTCCTGACTTTC.

The rearrangement uses TRBV5-1 and TRBJ2-3; 15 bases match TRBD2. CDR3 length: 19 amino acids. The ends lost 3 bases at V and 2 bases at J; junction bases unmatched: 10. Germline CDR1 and CDR2: SGHRS and YFSETQ. The CDR3 is CASSSGLAGGPPITDTQYF. The CDR3 region has the DNA TGCGCCAGCAGCTCGGGACTAGCGGGGGGCCCACCAATCACAGATACGCAGTATTTT.

This rearrangement joins TRBV7-9 to TRBJ2-7; D not certain. Germline V gene sequence: CDR1 SEHNR, CDR2 FQNEAQ (reference sequence). V was trimmed by 5 bases and J by 7 bases, leaving 24 bases between them. The CDR3 has 16 residues. In nucleotides, the CDR3 is TGTGCCAGCAGCCTAGGCGTCGGCGGTGACTCTAGGGAGCAGTACTTC. Translated: CASSLGVGGDSREQYF.

The chain has TRBV2 and TRBJ2-1, with 10 bases identical to TRBD2. With V trimmed by 5 bases and J by 4 bases, 11 bases remained unmatched. The length of the CDR3 is 17 residues. CDR1 SNHLY and CDR2 FYNNEI come from the germline V gene. CDR3 DNA sequence: TGTGCCAGCAGTCGGGTTACAAGCGGGGGGGGTTACAATGAGCAGTTCTTC. It is translated as CASSRVTSGGGYNEQFF.

In its sample, this clone was seen a few times. Other DNA sequences in this sample translate to the same CDR3. The J gene is TRBJ1-1, the V gene TRBV4-3; D might be TRBD1 (6 bases). Germline V lookup: CDR1 LGHNA, CDR2 YSLEER. The V end was cut by 3 bases, the J end by 1 base, with 6 bases between. The CDR3 contains 13 residues. CDR3 sequence: CASSQGQNTEAFF. Here the CDR3 DNA reads TGCGCCAGCAGCCAGGGACAGAACACTGAAGCTTTCTTT.

The chain employs TRBV19 and TRBJ1-1; perhaps TRBD1 as D (6 bases). Germline V CDR1 and CDR2: LNHDA, SQIVND (reference sequence). Trimming shortened V by 5 bases and J by 0 bases, and 19 bases separated the two germline ends. The CDR3 extends over 17 amino acids. The CDR3 nucleotides are TGTGCCAGTAGTTCAACAGGGATTCCACCAATGAACACTGAAGCTTTCTTT. Protein: CASSSTGIPPMNTEAFF. Based on the CDR3 plus reference TRBV19 and TRBJ1-1, the full variable domain is DGGITQSPKYLFRKEGQNVTLSCEQNLNHDAMYWYRQDPGQGLRLIYYSQIVNDFQKGDIAEGYSVSREKKESFPLTVTSAQKNPTAFYLCASSSTGIPPMNTEAFFGQGTRLTVV.

The chain uses TRBV6-5 and TRBJ1-1; maybe TRBD1 (5 bases). The CDR3 spans 15 residues. The germline V and J ends were trimmed by 6 bases and 2 bases, with 16 bases remaining between them. The germline CDR1 and CDR2 sequences are MNHEY and SVGAGI. The CDR3 coding sequence is TGTGCCAGCAGACCGAATCTTGACAGAAACACTGAAGCTTTCTTT. It codes for CASRPNLDRNTEAFF.

The chain has TRBV7-8 and TRBJ2-7; D is unresolved. CDR1 SGHVS and CDR2 FQNEAQ come from the germline V gene. Trimming pared 5 bases from V and 2 bases from J, leaving 10 bases between. CDR3 size: 13 residues. CDR3 loop: CASSPRVTYEQYF. The CDR3 coding sequence is TGTGCCAGCAGCCCCCGGGTCACCTACGAGCAGTACTTC. Full variable domain (rest looked up from reference TRBV7-8 and TRBJ2-7): GAGVSQSPRYKVAKRGQDVALRCDPISGHVSLFWYQQALGQGPEFLTYFQNEAQLDKSGLPSDRFFAERPEGSVSTLKIQRTQQEDSAVYLCASSPRVTYEQYFGPGTRLTVT.

V usage is TRBV3-1 (or the pseudogene TRBV3-2) and J usage is TRBJ2-4, with 10 bases fitting TRBD2. This CDR3 is built from 17 residues. CDR1 is LGHDT and CDR2 is YNNKEL in the germline V gene (reference sequence). With 1 base clipped from V and 1 base from J, the junction kept 4 bases outside the gene matches. CDR3 residues: CASSQVLAGIAKNIQYF. The CDR3 DNA reads TGTGCCAGCAGCCAAGTACTAGCGGGAATCGCCAAAAACATTCAGTACTTC.

This chain connects TRBV6-2 or TRBV6-3 to TRBJ1-6; 9 bases agree with TRBD1. The V and J ends lost 0 bases and 9 bases, in that order; junction bases with no gene match: 15. Germline values: CDR1 MNHEY, CDR2 SVGEGT. The CDR3 length is 19 residues. For the CDR3, the DNA is TGTGCCAGCAGTTACTCGAGAGACAGGGGGACCACGAGGGTTTCACCCCTCCACTTT. It codes for CASSYSRDRGTTRVSPLHF.

The CDR3 spells CASSLKATGESGELFF. Written as DNA, the CDR3 is TGTGCCAGCAGCTTAAAGGCGACAGGGGAGAGCGGGGAGCTGTTTTTT. The rearrangement joins TRBV7-9 to TRBJ2-2; 8 nucleotides line up with TRBD1. J gave up 7 bases and V 2 bases, and 9 bases lay outside the gene matches. The germline gives CDR1 SEHNR, CDR2 FQNEAQ (reference sequence). The CDR3 is 16 amino acids.

The chain is built from TRBV27 and TRBJ1-3; 8 bases line up with TRBD1. CDR1 and CDR2 (germline): MNHEY, SMNVEV (reference sequence). Losses at the gene ends were 3 bases for V and 2 bases for J; bases not matched to a gene: 0. This CDR3 contains 14 residues. CDR3 nucleotides: TGTGCCAGCAGTTTCAGGGGGCCTGGAAACACCATATATTTT. It translates to CASSFRGPGNTIYF.

This chain joins TRBV11-2 and TRBJ1-3; D is unresolved. V was trimmed by 4 bases and J by 3 bases, leaving 7 bases between them. The CDR3 runs 13 residues. Per the germline V gene, CDR1 is SGHAT and CDR2 is FQNNGV. The CDR3, as DNA: TGTGCCAGCAGCTCAGAACTTGGAAACACCATATATTTT. Amino acid sequence: CASSSELGNTIYF. Full variable domain (remainder filled in from reference TRBV11-2 and TRBJ1-3): EAGVAQSPRYKIIEKRQSVAFWCNPISGHATLYWYQQILGQGPKLLIQFQNNGVVDDSQLPKDRFSAERLKGVDSTLKIQPAKLEDSAVYLCASSSELGNTIYFGEGSWLTVV.

The DNA for the CDR3 is TGTGCCAGCAGCCAAGTTAGGGCCACTGAAGCTTTCTTT. Its protein is CASSQVRATEAFF. The chain recombines TRBV3-1 (or the pseudogene TRBV3-2) with TRBJ1-1; D is unresolved. The V end lost 1 base, the J end lost 4 bases, and 7 bases lay between the germline ends. The CDR3 has 13 residues. Germline V gene lookup returns CDR1 LGHDT and CDR2 YNNKEL (reference sequence).

V gene TRBV5-4 combines with J gene TRBJ2-3, with 15 bases identical to TRBD2. This CDR3 is built from 17 residues. After removal of 4 bases from V and 4 bases from J, the junction contained 7 bases not matched to a gene. Germline V lookup: CDR1 SGHNT, CDR2 YYREEE (reference sequence). This CDR3 is CASSRTSGRAWADTQYF. CDR3 DNA sequence: TGTGCCAGCAGCCGGACTAGCGGGAGGGCCTGGGCAGATACGCAGTATTTT. The complete variable domain, with remaining parts taken from reference TRBV5-4 and TRBJ2-3, reads ETGVTQSPTHLIKTRGQQVTLRCSSQSGHNTVSWYQQALGQGPQFIFQYYREEENGRGNFPPRFSGLQFPNYSSELNVNALELDDSALYLCASSRTSGRAWADTQYFGPGTRLTVL.